This TCR beta chain came from a study of tumor-infiltrating lymphocytes in localized non-small cell lung cancer. Study overall: Resected tumor was paired with non-adjacent uninvolved lung from the same patient. Study conclusions and caveats: Different pieces of the same tissue were used for each assay.

This clone came up a few times. Its antigen is currently unknown. CDR1 is SNHLY, CDR2 FYNNEI, per germline. Unmatched junction bases numbered 4, after V lost 1 base and J lost 4 bases. CDR3 length equals 15 residues. Sequencing used immunoSEQ multiplex PCR; TCRdb keeps in-frame clones, though not all of them. The sample shows 8,000 to 10,000 clones, about 80% of them seen only once. The chain uses TRBV2 and TRBJ2-7, with 10 nucleotides matching TRBD2. This clonotype originated in a human donor with non-small cell lung cancer. The source material was uninvolved lung tissue not adjacent to the tumor. The CDR3 DNA reads TGTGCCAGCAGTGAAGAGGCTAGCGGGGGTTACGAGCAGTACTTC. It translates to CASSEEASGGYEQYF. Together with reference TRBV2 and TRBJ2-7, the CDR3 gives the full variable domain: EPEVTQTPSHQVTQMGQEVILRCVPISNHLYFYWYRQILGQKVEFLVSFYNNEISEKSEIFDDQFSVERPDGSNFTLKIRSTKLEDSAMYFCASSEEASGGYEQYFGPGTRLTVT.